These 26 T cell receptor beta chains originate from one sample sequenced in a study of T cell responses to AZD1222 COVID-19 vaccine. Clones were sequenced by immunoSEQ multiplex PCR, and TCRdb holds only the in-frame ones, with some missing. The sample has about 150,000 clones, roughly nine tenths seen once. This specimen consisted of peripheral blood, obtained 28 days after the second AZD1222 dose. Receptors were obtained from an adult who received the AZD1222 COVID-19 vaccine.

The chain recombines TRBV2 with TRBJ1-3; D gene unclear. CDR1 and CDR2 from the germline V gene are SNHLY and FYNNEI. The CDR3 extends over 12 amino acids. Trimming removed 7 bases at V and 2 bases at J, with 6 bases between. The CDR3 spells CASTSPGNTIYF. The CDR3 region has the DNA TGTGCCAGCACTTCTCCTGGAAACACCATATATTTT.

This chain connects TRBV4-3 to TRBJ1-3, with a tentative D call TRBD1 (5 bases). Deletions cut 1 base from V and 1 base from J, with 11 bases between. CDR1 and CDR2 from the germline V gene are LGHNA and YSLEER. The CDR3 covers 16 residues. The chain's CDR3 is CASSQAPTGSGNTIYF. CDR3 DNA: TGCGCCAGCAGCCAAGCGCCTACAGGTTCTGGAAACACCATATATTTT.

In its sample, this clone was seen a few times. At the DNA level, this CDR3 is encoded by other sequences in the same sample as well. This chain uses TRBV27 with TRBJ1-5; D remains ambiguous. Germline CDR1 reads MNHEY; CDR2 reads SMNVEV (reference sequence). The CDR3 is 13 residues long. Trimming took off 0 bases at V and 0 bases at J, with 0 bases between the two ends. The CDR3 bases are TGTGCCAGCAGTTTATCTAGCAATCAGCCCCAGCATTTT. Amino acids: CASSLSSNQPQHF.

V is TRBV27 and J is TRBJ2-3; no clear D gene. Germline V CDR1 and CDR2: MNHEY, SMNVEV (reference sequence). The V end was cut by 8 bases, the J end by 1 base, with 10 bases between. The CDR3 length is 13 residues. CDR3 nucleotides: TGTGCCAGCGGGATAGCTGGCACAGATACGCAGTATTTT. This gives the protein CASGIAGTDTQYF.

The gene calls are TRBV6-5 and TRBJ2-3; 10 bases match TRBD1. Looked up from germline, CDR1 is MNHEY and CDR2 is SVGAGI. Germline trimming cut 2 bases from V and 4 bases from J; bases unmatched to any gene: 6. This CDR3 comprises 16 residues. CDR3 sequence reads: CASSYTGTGDADTQYF. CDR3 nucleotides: TGTGCCAGCAGTTACACGGGGACAGGGGATGCAGATACGCAGTATTTT.

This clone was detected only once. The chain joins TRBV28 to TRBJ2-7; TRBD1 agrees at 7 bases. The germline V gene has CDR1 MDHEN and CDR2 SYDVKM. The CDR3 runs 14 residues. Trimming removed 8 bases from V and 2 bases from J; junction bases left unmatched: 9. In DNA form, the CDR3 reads TGTGCCAGCGTACCCGGGACAGTTCCCTACGAGCAGTACTTC. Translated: CASVPGTVPYEQYF.

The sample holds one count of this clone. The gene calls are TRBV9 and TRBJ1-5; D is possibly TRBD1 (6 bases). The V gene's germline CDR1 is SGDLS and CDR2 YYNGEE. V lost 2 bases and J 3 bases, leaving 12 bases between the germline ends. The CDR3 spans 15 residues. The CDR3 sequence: CASSVDTGLNQPQHF. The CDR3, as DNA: TGTGCCAGCAGCGTCGATACAGGGCTCAATCAGCCCCAGCATTTT.

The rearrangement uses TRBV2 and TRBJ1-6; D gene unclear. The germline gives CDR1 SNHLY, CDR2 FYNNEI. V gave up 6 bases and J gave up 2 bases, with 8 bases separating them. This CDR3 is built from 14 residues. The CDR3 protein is CASRAGTYNSPLHF. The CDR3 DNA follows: TGTGCCAGCAGGGCGGGGACCTATAATTCACCCCTCCACTTT.

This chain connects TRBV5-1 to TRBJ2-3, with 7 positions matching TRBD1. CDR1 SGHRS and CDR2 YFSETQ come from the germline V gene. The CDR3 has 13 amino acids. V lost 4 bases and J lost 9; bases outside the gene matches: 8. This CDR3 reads CASSITGEKTQYF. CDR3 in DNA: TGCGCCAGCAGCATAACAGGGGAGAAAACGCAGTATTTT.

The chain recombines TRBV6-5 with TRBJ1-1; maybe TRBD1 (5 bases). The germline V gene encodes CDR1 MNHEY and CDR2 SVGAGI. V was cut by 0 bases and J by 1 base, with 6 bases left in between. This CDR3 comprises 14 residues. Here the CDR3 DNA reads TGTGCCAGCAGTTACTCAGGGGAGAACACTGAAGCTTTCTTT. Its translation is CASSYSGENTEAFF.

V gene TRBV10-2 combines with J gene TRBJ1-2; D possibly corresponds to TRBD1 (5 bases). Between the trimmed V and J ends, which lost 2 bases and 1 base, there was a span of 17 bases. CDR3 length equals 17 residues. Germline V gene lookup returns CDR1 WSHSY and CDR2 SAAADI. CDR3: CASSEGHRRWVNYGYTF. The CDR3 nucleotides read TGCGCCAGCAGTGAGGGACACCGACGATGGGTTAACTATGGCTACACCTTC.

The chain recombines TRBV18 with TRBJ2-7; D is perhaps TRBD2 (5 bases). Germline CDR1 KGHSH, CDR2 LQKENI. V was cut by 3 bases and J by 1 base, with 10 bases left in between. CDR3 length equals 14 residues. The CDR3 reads CASSPQRLSYEQYF. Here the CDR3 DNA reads TGTGCCAGCTCACCCCAGCGGTTATCCTACGAGCAGTACTTC.

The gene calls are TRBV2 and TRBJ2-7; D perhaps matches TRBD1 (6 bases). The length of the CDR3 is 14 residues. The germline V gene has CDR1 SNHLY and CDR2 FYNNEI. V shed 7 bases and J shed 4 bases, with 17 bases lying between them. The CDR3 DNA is TGTGCCAGCATCGAGGGGGTAATAGGTTACGAGCAGTACTTC. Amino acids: CASIEGVIGYEQYF.

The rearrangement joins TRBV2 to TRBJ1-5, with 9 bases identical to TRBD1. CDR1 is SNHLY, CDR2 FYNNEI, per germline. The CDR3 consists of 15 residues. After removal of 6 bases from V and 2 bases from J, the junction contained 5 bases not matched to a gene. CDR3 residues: CASRRTGGGNQPQHF. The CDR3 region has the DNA TGTGCCAGCAGGAGAACAGGGGGCGGCAATCAGCCCCAGCATTTT.

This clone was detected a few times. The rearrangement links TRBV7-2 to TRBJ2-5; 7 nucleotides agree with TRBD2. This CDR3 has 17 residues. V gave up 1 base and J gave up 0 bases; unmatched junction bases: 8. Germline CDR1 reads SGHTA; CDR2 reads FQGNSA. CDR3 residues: CASSLGGGPLYQETQYF. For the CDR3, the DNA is TGTGCCAGCAGCTTAGGGGGGGGTCCACTGTACCAAGAGACCCAGTACTTC.

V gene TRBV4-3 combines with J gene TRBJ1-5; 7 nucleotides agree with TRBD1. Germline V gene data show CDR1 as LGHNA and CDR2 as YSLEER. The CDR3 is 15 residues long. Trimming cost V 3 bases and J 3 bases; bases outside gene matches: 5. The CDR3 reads CASSQQTGNNQPQHF. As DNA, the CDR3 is TGCGCCAGCAGCCAGCAGACAGGGAACAATCAGCCCCAGCATTTT.

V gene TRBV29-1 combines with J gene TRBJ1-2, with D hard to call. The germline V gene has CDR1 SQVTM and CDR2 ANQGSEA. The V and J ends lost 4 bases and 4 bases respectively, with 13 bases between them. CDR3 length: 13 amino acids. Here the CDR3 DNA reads TGCAGCGTTGGAGGGAAGGGAACCTATGGCTACACCTTC. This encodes CSVGGKGTYGYTF.

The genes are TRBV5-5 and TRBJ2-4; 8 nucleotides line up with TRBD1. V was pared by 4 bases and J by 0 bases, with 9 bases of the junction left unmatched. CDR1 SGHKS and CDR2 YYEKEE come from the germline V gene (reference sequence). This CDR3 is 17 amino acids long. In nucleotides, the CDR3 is TGTGCCAGCAGCGGTCCCGGGACAGGTTTAGCCAAAAACATTCAGTACTTC. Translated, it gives CASSGPGTGLAKNIQYF.

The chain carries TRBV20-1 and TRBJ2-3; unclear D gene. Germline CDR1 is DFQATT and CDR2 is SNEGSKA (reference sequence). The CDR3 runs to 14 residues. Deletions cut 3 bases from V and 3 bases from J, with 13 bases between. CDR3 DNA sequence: TGCAGTGCTAGTTCGACTGACGGGACAGATACGCAGTATTTT. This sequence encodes CSASSTDGTDTQYF.

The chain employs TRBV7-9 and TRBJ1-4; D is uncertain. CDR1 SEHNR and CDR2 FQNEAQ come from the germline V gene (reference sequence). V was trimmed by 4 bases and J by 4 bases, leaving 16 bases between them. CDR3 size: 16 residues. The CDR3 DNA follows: TGTGCCAGCAGCTACGGTCCCAGCAAAAGTAATGAAAAACTGTTTTTT. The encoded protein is CASSYGPSKSNEKLFF. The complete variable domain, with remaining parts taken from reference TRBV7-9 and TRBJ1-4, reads DTGVSQNPRHKITKRGQNVTFRCDPISEHNRLYWYRQTLGQGPEFLTYFQNEAQLEKSRLLSDRFSAERPKGSFSTLEIQRTEQGDSAMYLCASSYGPSKSNEKLFFGSGTQLSVL.

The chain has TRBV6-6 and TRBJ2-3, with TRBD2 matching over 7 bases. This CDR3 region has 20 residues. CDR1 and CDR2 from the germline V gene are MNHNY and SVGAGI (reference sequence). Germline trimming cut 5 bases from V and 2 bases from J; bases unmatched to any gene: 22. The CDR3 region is CASSLSRPSVKRGDTDTQYF. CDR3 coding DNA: TGTGCCAGCAGTCTTAGCCGACCCTCAGTGAAGCGGGGTGACACAGATACGCAGTATTTT.

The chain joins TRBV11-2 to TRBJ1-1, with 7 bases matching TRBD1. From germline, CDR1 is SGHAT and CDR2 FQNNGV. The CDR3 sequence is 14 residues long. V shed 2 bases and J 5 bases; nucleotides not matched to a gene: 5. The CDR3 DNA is TGTGCCAGCAGCTTACAGGGGGAGTGGACTGAAGCTTTCTTT. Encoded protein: CASSLQGEWTEAFF.

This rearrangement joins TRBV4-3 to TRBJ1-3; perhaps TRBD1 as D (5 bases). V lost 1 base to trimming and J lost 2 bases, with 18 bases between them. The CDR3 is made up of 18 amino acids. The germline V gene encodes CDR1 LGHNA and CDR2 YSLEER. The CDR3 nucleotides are TGCGCCAGCAGCCAAGCGGGGGGATTTATGGGGACTGGAAACACCATATATTTT. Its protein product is CASSQAGGFMGTGNTIYF.

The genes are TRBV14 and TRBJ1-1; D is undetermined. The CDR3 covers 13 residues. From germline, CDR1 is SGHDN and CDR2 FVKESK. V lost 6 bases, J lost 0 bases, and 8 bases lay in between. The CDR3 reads CASSAGLNTEAFF. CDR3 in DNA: TGTGCCAGCAGTGCTGGATTGAACACTGAAGCTTTCTTT.

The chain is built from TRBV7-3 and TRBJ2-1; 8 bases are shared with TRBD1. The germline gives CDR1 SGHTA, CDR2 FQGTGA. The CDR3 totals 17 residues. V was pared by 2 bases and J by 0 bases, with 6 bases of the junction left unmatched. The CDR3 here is CASSLGSGGGSYNEQFF. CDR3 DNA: TGTGCCAGCAGCTTAGGGTCAGGGGGCGGCTCCTACAATGAGCAGTTCTTC.

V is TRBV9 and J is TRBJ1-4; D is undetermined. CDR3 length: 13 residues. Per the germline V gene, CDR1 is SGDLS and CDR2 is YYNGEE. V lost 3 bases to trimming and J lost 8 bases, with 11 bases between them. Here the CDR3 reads CASSGGSGEKLFF. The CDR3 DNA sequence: TGTGCCAGCAGCGGTGGGTCGGGGGAAAAACTGTTTTTT.